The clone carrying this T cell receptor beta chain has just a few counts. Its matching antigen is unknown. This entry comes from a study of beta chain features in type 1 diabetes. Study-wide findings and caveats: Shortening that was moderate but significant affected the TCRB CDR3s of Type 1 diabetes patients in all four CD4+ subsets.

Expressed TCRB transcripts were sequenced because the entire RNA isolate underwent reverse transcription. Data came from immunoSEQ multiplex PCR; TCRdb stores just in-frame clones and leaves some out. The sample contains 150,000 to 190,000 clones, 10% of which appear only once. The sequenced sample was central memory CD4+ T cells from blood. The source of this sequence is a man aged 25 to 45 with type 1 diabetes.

CDR3 protein: CASSAGTQGGYTF. The CDR3 DNA follows: TGTGCCAGCAGCGCCGGGACACAAGGAGGCTACACCTTC. V usage is TRBV5-4 and J usage is TRBJ1-2; D perhaps matches TRBD1 (6 bases). CDR3 length: 13 residues. CDR1 and CDR2 (germline): SGHNT, YYREEE (reference sequence). V was pared by 4 bases and J by 8 bases, with 15 bases between.